The following is a T cell receptor beta chain sequence with its context. This clonotype showed up just a few times. Its specific antigen is unknown. Base quality data are lacking; no much larger clone is found one base away. The record originates from a study of T-cell reconstitution after alpha-beta-depleted transplantation in children (dated by TCRdb to 2016 to 2017). Regarding the study in general: Using TCR repertoire profiling, the study quantitatively followed how T-cell immune reconstitution unfolded in children after TCRalphabeta/CD19-depleted allogeneic hematopoietic cell transplantation. Points the paper makes about the study in general: The apparently early alphabetaT-cell count recovery about two months after transplant was reportedly dependent on only several hundred rapidly expanded clones derived from non-depleted graft cells. Over subsequent months, a decline in hyperexpanded clone frequencies was noted, and after one year, T-cell counts and TCRbeta diversity were mostly ascribed to newly produced T cells. The high TCRbeta diversity at day 60 in some patients was ascribed to recipient T cells and intrathymic progenitors that had survived conditioning.

Library preparation employed PCR. The run used an Illumina HiSeq 2500. TCR libraries were prepared with molecular barcoding, using unique molecular identifiers to normalize TCRbeta repertoire quantification. Starting from the raw public reads, TCRdb applied fastp trimming at Q25, assembled clones with MiXCR and retained in-frame beta chains. Rows merge per CDR3 protein into single entries with the most common DNA and genes. A total of 200,000 to 250,000 distinct CDR3 sequences appear in this sample, around 8.4% of them only once. About 40% of the sample is held by the ten biggest clonotypes. The CDR3, from cysteine to phenylalanine, totals 14 residues. Only the CDR3 region is kept as DNA, spanning 42 bases read in frame from base 1. CDR1 and CDR2, looked up from the germline V gene (reference sequence), are DFQATT and SNEGSKA. V and J are truncated by 2 bases and 4 bases respectively, leaving an intervening sequence of 14 bases.

The sample's treatment or condition label, decoded: allogeneic hematopoietic cell transplantation with graft depleted of TCRalphabeta T cells and CD19 B cells. Transplant recipients were children who received TCRalphabeta/CD19-depleted allogeneic hematopoietic cell grafts. The sequence joins TRBV20-1 to TRBJ1-1; TRBD1 might be the D gene, on 5 matching bases. This specimen was PBMCs, mostly from graft donor cells, taken 360 days after TCRalphabeta/CD19-depleted stem cell transplant. This clonotype originated in a male patient aged 2-15 years who had a stem cell transplant for acute myeloid leukemia, so the T cells may come from the graft donor. The CDR3 region: CSARTGRARTEAFF. The DNA is TGCAGTGCTAGAACGGGCAGGGCGCGCACTGAAGCTTTCTTT.